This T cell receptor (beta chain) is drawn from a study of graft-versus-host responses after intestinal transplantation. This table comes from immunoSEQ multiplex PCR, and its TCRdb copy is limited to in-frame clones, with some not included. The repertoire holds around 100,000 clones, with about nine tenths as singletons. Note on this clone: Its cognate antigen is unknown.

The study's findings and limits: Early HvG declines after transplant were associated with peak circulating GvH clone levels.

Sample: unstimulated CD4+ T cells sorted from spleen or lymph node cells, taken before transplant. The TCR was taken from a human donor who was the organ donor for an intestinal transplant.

Written as DNA, the CDR3 is TGTGCCAGCAGCTCGAAGAGGAACACTGAAGCTTTCTTT. Translation gives CASSSKRNTEAFF. V is TRBV11-2 and J is TRBJ1-1; D gene uncertain. V shed 4 bases and J shed 1 base, with 7 bases lying between them. Germline loops: CDR1 SGHAT, CDR2 FQNNGV. The CDR3 is 13 amino acids.